This TCR beta chain was found in a study of blood T cell repertoires in COVID-19. Turning to the study itself: The United States, Italy and Spain supplied acute and convalescent COVID-19 samples.

Germline V gene sequence: CDR1 SGHVS, CDR2 FNYEAQ. Trimming cost V 5 bases and J 7 bases; bases outside gene matches: 16. This CDR3 spans 16 amino acids. Authors' processing steps: Researchers report that nucleated cell counts were estimated from reference gene primer amplification. The repertoire was sequenced with immunoSEQ multiplex PCR; TCRdb's copy has only in-frame clones and lacks some. V and J calls and clone size are copied from that table; D and trimming were computed from the DNA. This table holds approximately 300,000 clones, around 92% found once. The receptor was isolated from a man between 18 and 29 years old who had recovered from COVID-19. The chain joins TRBV7-6 to TRBJ2-7; 8 positions match TRBD1. Input material: peripheral blood. In nucleotides, the CDR3 is TGTGCCAGCAGCGCCGAGGGCTGGCAGGGGGCAGGTGAGCAGTACTTC. Translation: CASSAEGWQGAGEQYF.